What follows are 10 T cell receptor beta chains derived from one specimen sequenced in a study of cytomegalovirus exposure and HLA in healthy donors. PCR employed 60 Vbeta and 13 Jbeta primers. Libraries were prepared by immunoSEQ multiplex PCR; TCRdb keeps only in-frame clonotypes and omits some of them. The data show 210,000 or so clones, approximately 84% seen once. The sample consisted of PBMCs. Receptors were obtained from a girl aged 2-10 years in good health and CMV-seronegative.

This clone was counted a single time. This sequence joins TRBV18 and TRBJ1-1; D is undetermined. Germline lookup yields CDR1 KGHSH and CDR2 LQKENI. The V end lost 6 bases, the J end lost 5 bases, and 7 bases lay between the germline ends. This CDR3 has 11 amino acids. CDR3 nucleotides: TGTGCCAGCTCTTGGAGGACTGAAGCTTTCTTT. Encoded protein: CASSWRTEAFF.

This clone was seen just once. J is TRBJ2-3 and V is TRBV27; no definite D call. Trimming removed 3 bases from V and 1 base from J, with 5 bases in between. The germline CDR1 and CDR2 sequences are MNHEY and SMNVEV (reference sequence). The CDR3 has 13 residues. The CDR3 DNA reads as TGTGCCAGCAGTTTTTATGGCACAGATACGCAGTATTTT. Translating it yields CASSFYGTDTQYF.

This clone turned up a few times. The chain couples TRBV14 to TRBJ2-2; 8 bases map to TRBD1. Germline CDR1 is SGHDN and CDR2 is FVKESK. J lost 0 bases, V lost 1 base, and 13 bases had no gene match. The CDR3 contains 20 residues. The CDR3 nucleotides read TGTGCCAGCAGCCAAGGATGGTCAGGGGGCAGGCTAACGAACACCGGGGAGCTGTTTTTT. As protein: CASSQGWSGGRLTNTGELFF. Combining the CDR3 with reference TRBV14 and TRBJ2-2 gives the whole variable domain EAGVTQFPSHSVIEKGQTVTLRCDPISGHDNLYWYRRVMGKEIKFLLHFVKESKQDESGMPNNRFLAERTGGTYSTLKVQPAELEDSGVYFCASSQGWSGGRLTNTGELFFGEGSRLTVL.

The chain has TRBV27 and TRBJ2-5; 12 bases align to TRBD2. Gene TRBJ2-7 matches the end of the DNA better, so the J call may be wrong. Germline V gene lookup returns CDR1 MNHEY and CDR2 SMNVEV (reference sequence). This CDR3 contains 15 residues. The CDR3 sequence is CASSYSSGGVYEQYF. The CDR3 bases are TGTGCCAGCAGTTACTCTAGCGGGGGGGTCTACGAGCAGTACTTC.

This rearrangement joins TRBV7-2 to TRBJ2-1; perhaps TRBD1 as D (6 bases). Trimming shortened V by 1 base and J by 6 bases, and 13 bases separated the two germline ends. Per germline, CDR1 SGHTA and CDR2 FQGNSA. The CDR3 runs 15 residues. The CDR3 sequence is CASSLDERGSNEQFF. CDR3 in DNA: TGTGCCAGCAGCTTAGACGAAAGGGGGTCCAATGAGCAGTTCTTC. Complete variable domain (other parts from reference TRBV7-2 and TRBJ2-1): GAGVSQSPSNKVTEKGKDVELRCDPISGHTALYWYRQSLGQGLEFLIYFQGNSAPDKSGLPSDRFSAERTGGSVSTLTIQRTQQEDSAVYLCASSLDERGSNEQFFGPGTRLTVL.

The chain links TRBV29-1 to TRBJ1-6, with D possibly being TRBD1 (6 bases). V was shortened by 7 bases and J by 5 bases, with 12 bases between the two germline ends. The CDR3 runs to 13 residues. Germline V gives CDR1 SQVTM, CDR2 ANQGSEA. In DNA form, the CDR3 reads TGCAGCGCGAGGGACAAAAATAATTCACCCCTCCACTTT. Its protein is CSARDKNNSPLHF.

The chain recombines TRBV7-2 with TRBJ1-1, with a tentative D call TRBD1 (6 bases). V gave up 1 base and J gave up 1 base, with 7 bases separating them. CDR1 SGHTA and CDR2 FQGNSA come from the germline V gene. The CDR3 contains 14 residues. CDR3 sequence: CASSLVDRNTEAFF. The CDR3 DNA is TGTGCCAGCAGCTTAGTGGACAGGAACACTGAAGCTTTCTTT.

The chain combines TRBV19 with TRBJ2-7; possibly TRBD1 for D (6 bases). The CDR3 is 12 amino acids. Germline values: CDR1 LNHDA, CDR2 SQIVND (reference sequence). Trimming shortened V by 2 bases and J by 6 bases, and 8 bases separated the two germline ends. Here the CDR3 DNA reads TGTGCCAGTAGTATACGAGGGGGCGAGCAGTACTTC. Its protein product is CASSIRGGEQYF.

This chain links TRBV15 with TRBJ2-4; 15 bases agree with TRBD2. There are 19 residues in the CDR3. Germline lookup yields CDR1 LNHNV and CDR2 YYDKDF (reference sequence). V lost 1 base, J lost 3 bases, and 7 bases stayed unmatched. This chain's CDR3 is CATSRAGTSGGWFKNIQYF. The CDR3, as DNA: TGTGCCACCAGCAGAGCTGGGACTAGCGGGGGGTGGTTCAAAAACATTCAGTACTTC. Full variable domain (rest looked up from reference TRBV15 and TRBJ2-4): DAMVIQNPRYQVTQFGKPVTLSCSQTLNHNVMYWYQQKSSQAPKLLFHYYDKDFNNEADTPDNFQSRRPNTSFCFLDIRSPGLGDTAMYLCATSRAGTSGGWFKNIQYFGAGTRLSVL.

The CDR3 is CASSLGTGFTYEQYF. The CDR3 DNA sequence: TGCGCCAGCAGCCTAGGGACAGGGTTTACCTACGAGCAGTACTTC. The V gene is TRBV5-1, the J gene TRBJ2-7; 9 nucleotides align to TRBD1. The CDR3 extends over 15 amino acids. V dropped 4 bases and J dropped 2; count of bases not matched to a gene: 7. CDR1 SGHRS and CDR2 YFSETQ come from the germline V gene.